Detailed here is one T cell receptor beta chain. Its specificity is not known. The CDR3 length is 13 residues. With 6 bases clipped from V and 8 bases from J, the junction kept 9 bases outside the gene matches. Germline assignment: CDR1 DFQATT and CDR2 SNEGSKA (reference sequence). This entry belongs to a study of T-cell reconstitution after alpha-beta-depleted transplantation in children. Study observations and caveats: Among T cells one year after transplant, newly produced cells accounted for most counts and diversity. Alpha-beta T cells about two months after transplant reportedly derived from several hundred expanded graft clones. Recipient T cells and thymic progenitors that survived were the source of the high TCRbeta diversity seen at day 60 in some patients.

It was with unique molecular identifiers that the TCRbeta library was prepared. TCRdb passed the PCR reads through MiXCR, listing each CDR3 protein once. The table records about 580,000 distinct CDR3 sequences, approximately 22% of them present only once. The chain has TRBV20-1 and TRBJ1-4; TRBD1 matches 7 bases. The receptor's source is a boy less than two years old who had a stem cell transplant for acute myeloid leukemia, so the T cells may come from the graft donor. Material: PBMCs, mostly from graft donor cells, obtained 360 days after TCRalphabeta/CD19-depleted stem cell transplant. DNA of the CDR3: TGCAGTGCCAAAACAGGGGACGGCGAAAAACTGTTTTTT. This codes for CSAKTGDGEKLFF.